This T cell receptor beta chain was documented in a study of CD8 T cells in Susac syndrome. Study-wide points: The study admitted that it had a relatively small number of individuals in its TCR sequencing and HLA analysis.

CD8+ and CD4+ T cells circulating in blood were sequenced for TCR beta. V was clipped by 3 bases and J by 6 bases, with 6 bases between them. From germline, CDR1 is KGHDR and CDR2 SFDVKD. The CDR3 has 12 residues. RNA, at about 0.45 to 1 ug, was reverse transcribed with random hexamers. TCRdb ran MiXCR on the immunoSEQ multiplex PCR reads and lists one entry per CDR3 protein. Of 160,000 or so distinct CDR3 sequences in the sample, less than 97% were seen once. Points on this clonotype: Its antigen is currently unknown.

This TCR derives from a human donor with multiple sclerosis. V and J are TRBV24-1 and TRBJ2-3; D remains ambiguous. Sequencing was carried out using CD8+ T cells from PBMCs. CDR3 DNA sequence: TGTGCCACCAGTGATGGAGCCGATACGCAGTATTTT. It yields the protein CATSDGADTQYF.